This entry lists 26 T cell receptor beta chains sequenced from one sample in a study of early stage breast cancer tumors. The assay was immunoSEQ multiplex PCR, and TCRdb's table has in-frame clones only and misses some. The data show some 28,000 clones, 80% seen once. The material sequenced was blood. The receptors were gathered from a person aged 55 to 75 with breast cancer.

The chain is built from TRBV5-8 and TRBJ1-5; D uncertain. V was shortened by 2 bases and J by 2 bases, with 14 bases between the two germline ends. The CDR3 is 16 residues long. Germline assignment: CDR1 SGHTS and CDR2 YDEGEE. CDR3 in DNA: TGTGCCAGCAGCTTATTGGGCGGGTTGGGCAATCAGCCCCAGCATTTT. It yields the protein CASSLLGGLGNQPQHF.

The V gene is TRBV4-1, the J gene TRBJ2-7; 15 bases are a match to TRBD2. The CDR3 consists of 19 residues. Trimming cost V 3 bases and J 0 bases; bases outside gene matches: 9. The germline CDR1 and CDR2 sequences are MGHRA and YSYEKL. The CDR3 sequence is CASSQESGLAGGSSYEQYF. The DNA of the CDR3 is TGCGCCAGCAGCCAGGAATCGGGACTAGCGGGAGGAAGCTCCTACGAGCAGTACTTC.

This clone was picked up a small number of times. This chain connects TRBV29-1 to TRBJ2-1; TRBD2 aligns across 7 bases. The CDR3 is 12 residues long. With 4 bases clipped from V and 8 bases from J, the junction kept 5 bases outside the gene matches. CDR1 and CDR2 (germline): SQVTM, ANQGSEA. The chain's CDR3 is CSVGTRTDEQFF. CDR3 nucleotide sequence: TGCAGCGTTGGGACTAGAACTGATGAGCAGTTCTTC.

The chain employs TRBV5-4 and TRBJ1-2, with D maybe TRBD1 (5 bases). This CDR3 is built from 13 residues. The germline V gene has CDR1 SGHNT and CDR2 YYREEE (reference sequence). Trimming removed 4 bases from V and 10 bases from J, with 17 bases in between. CDR3 sequence reads: CASSPGLPLYYTF. CDR3 DNA sequence: TGTGCCAGCAGCCCGGGACTTCCTCTTTACTACACCTTC.

This clone was counted between two and nine times. V usage is TRBV14 and J usage is TRBJ1-3; no definite D call. V lost 1 base to trimming and J lost 0 bases, with 7 bases between them. Germline lookup yields CDR1 SGHDN and CDR2 FVKESK. The CDR3 has 15 residues. The CDR3 DNA reads TGTGCCAGCAGCCAAGTCTCTTTCTCTGGAAACACCATATATTTT. This translates into CASSQVSFSGNTIYF.

The V and J genes are TRBV11-3 and TRBJ1-1; weak D call: TRBD1 (6 bases). The ends were cut back, 2 bases at V and 6 bases at J, with 10 bases in the middle. This CDR3 has 13 residues. Germline values: CDR1 SGHNT, CDR2 YENEEA. CDR3 nucleotides: TGTGCCAGCAGCTTAAGGGAGGGGGCTGAAGCTTTCTTT. Amino acids: CASSLREGAEAFF.

The CDR3 DNA follows: TGTGCCAGCAGCGTGGGACTAGCGGTCCAAGAGACCCAGTACTTC. This translates into CASSVGLAVQETQYF. The genes are TRBV7-7 and TRBJ2-5; TRBD2 matches at 11 bases. The germline CDR1 and CDR2 sequences are SSHAT and FNYEAQ (reference sequence). J lost 1 base, V lost 5 bases, and 3 bases had no gene match. This CDR3 spans 15 amino acids. Together with reference TRBV7-7 and TRBJ2-5, the CDR3 gives the full variable domain: GAGVSQSPRYKVTKRGQDVTLRCDPISSHATLYWYQQALGQGPEFLTYFNYEAQPDKSGLPSDRFSAERPEGSISTLTIQRTEQRDSAMYRCASSVGLAVQETQYFGPGTRLLVL.

The chain combines TRBV6-1 with TRBJ2-7; 9 bases agree with TRBD1. The CDR3 covers 14 residues. V was clipped by 5 bases and J by 3 bases; unmatched bases: 5. Germline V lookup: CDR1 MNHNS, CDR2 SASEGT. Written as DNA, the CDR3 is TGTGCCAGCAGTAGGACAGGGGTAATCTACGAGCAGTACTTC. It translates to CASSRTGVIYEQYF.

V usage is TRBV28 and J usage is TRBJ2-5; TRBD1 aligns across 7 bases. Germline V gives CDR1 MDHEN, CDR2 SYDVKM. With 4 bases clipped from V and 2 bases from J, the junction kept 4 bases outside the gene matches. The CDR3 is 14 amino acids. The CDR3 region has the DNA TGTGCCAGCAGTTCCCCGGACAGGCAAGAGACCCAGTACTTC. Amino acid sequence: CASSSPDRQETQYF.

CDR3 in DNA: TGTGCCAGCAGCTTGGAGGCAGGGATCTCTGGAAACACCATATATTTT. Protein: CASSLEAGISGNTIYF. The chain joins TRBV5-6 to TRBJ1-3; maybe TRBD1 (5 bases). The CDR3 runs 16 residues. The germline V and J ends were trimmed by 0 bases and 0 bases, with 10 bases remaining between them. Germline CDR1 is SGHDT and CDR2 is YYEEEE.

V and J are TRBV30 and TRBJ1-2; TRBD1 is a possible D gene (6 bases). V was clipped by 2 bases and J by 4 bases, with 14 bases between them. The CDR3 length is 14 residues. Germline loops: CDR1 GTSNPN, CDR2 SVGIG (reference sequence). CDR3 sequence (DNA): TGTGCCTGGAGTAGGGGGGGGAAGACCTATGGCTACACCTTC. It translates to CAWSRGGKTYGYTF. The full variable domain, completed using reference TRBV30 and TRBJ1-2, is SQTIHQWPATLVQPVGSPLSLECTVEGTSNPNLYWYRQAAGRGLQLLFYSVGIGQISSEVPQNLSASRPQDRQFILSSKKLLLSDSGFYLCAWSRGGKTYGYTFGSGTRLTVV.

The CDR3 is CASSWTEHTYEQYF. Here the CDR3 DNA reads TGTGCCAGCAGTTGGACAGAGCACACCTACGAGCAGTACTTC. V usage is TRBV6-5 and J usage is TRBJ2-7; weak D call: TRBD1 (6 bases). With 4 bases removed from V and 2 bases from J, the gap between germline ends came to 12 bases. CDR1 is MNHEY, CDR2 SVGAGI, per germline. This CDR3 has 14 amino acids.

This chain uses TRBV10-2 with TRBJ2-7, with TRBD1 matching over 10 bases. Per the germline V gene, CDR1 is WSHSY and CDR2 is SAAADI. The V gene end was trimmed by 7 bases and the J gene end by 5 bases; junction bases not matched to a gene: 11. The CDR3 runs to 15 residues. The chain's CDR3 is CASIGPGQGSHEQYF. The CDR3 coding sequence is TGCGCCAGCATCGGGCCGGGACAGGGGTCCCACGAGCAGTACTTC.

This chain connects TRBV19 to TRBJ2-5; 8 bases are shared with TRBD2. The CDR3 is 13 amino acids. With 6 bases clipped from V and 5 bases from J, the junction kept 5 bases outside the gene matches. Per germline, CDR1 LNHDA and CDR2 SQIVND (reference sequence). CDR3 nucleotide sequence: TGTGCCAGTAGCCCAGCGGGAGTGGAGACCCAGTACTTC. It translates to CASSPAGVETQYF.

This clone was counted a single time. The chain employs TRBV27 and TRBJ2-7; TRBD2 agrees at 10 bases. CDR1 and CDR2 (germline): MNHEY, SMNVEV (reference sequence). This CDR3 spans 16 amino acids. Germline trimming cut 3 bases from V and 0 bases from J; bases unmatched to any gene: 5. This CDR3 is CASSFLAGAFSYEQYF. The CDR3 nucleotides are TGTGCCAGCAGTTTCCTAGCGGGAGCCTTCTCCTACGAGCAGTACTTC.

This chain connects TRBV5-8 to TRBJ2-7; 7 bases match TRBD2. Trimming at V came to 4 bases and at J to 3 bases, leaving 7 bases not matched to a gene. The CDR3 is 14 amino acids. Germline values: CDR1 SGHTS, CDR2 YDEGEE. This chain's CDR3 is CASSLGLVGYEQYF. The DNA for the CDR3 is TGTGCCAGCAGCCTTGGACTAGTAGGCTACGAGCAGTACTTC.

The chain uses TRBV19 and TRBJ2-1, with TRBD2 matching over 10 bases. The CDR3 contains 14 residues. V lost 11 bases, J lost 5 bases, and 9 bases stayed unmatched. CDR1 LNHDA and CDR2 SQIVND come from the germline V gene (reference sequence). The CDR3 bases are TGTGCCTGCATCAGCGGGGGGGAGGACAATGAGCAGTTCTTC. It specifies CACISGGEDNEQFF.

The V call is TRBV11-3, the J call TRBJ2-1; tentative D call: TRBD2 (5 bases). The CDR3 loop spans 13 amino acids. Germline V gives CDR1 SGHNT, CDR2 YENEEA. With 7 bases removed from V and 6 bases from J, the gap between germline ends came to 13 bases. CDR3 coding DNA: TGTGCCAGCACCAAAACTAGGGTCAATGAGCAGTTCTTC. Residues: CASTKTRVNEQFF.

In this sample, this clone turned up a few times. The rearrangement links TRBV7-2 to TRBJ2-1, with D tentatively TRBD1 (6 bases). The CDR3 has 13 residues. V lost 4 bases to trimming and J lost 7 bases, with 11 bases between them. Germline assignment: CDR1 SGHTA and CDR2 FQGNSA. CDR3 coding DNA: TGTGCCAGCAGCTCGCAGAGGGGGAATGAGCAGTTCTTC. Translating gives CASSSQRGNEQFF.

V is TRBV15 and J is TRBJ1-2, with 8 bases fitting TRBD1. CDR1 and CDR2 from the germline V gene are LNHNV and YYDKDF (reference sequence). V lost 1 base to trimming and J lost 6 bases; unmatched junction nucleotides: 4. CDR3 length: 14 residues. In DNA, the CDR3 is TGTGCCACCAGCAGAGCGGGACAGGACAATGGCTACACCTTC. Protein product: CATSRAGQDNGYTF.

The chain carries TRBV18 and TRBJ2-1; a possible D gene is TRBD2 (6 bases). CDR1 KGHSH and CDR2 LQKENI come from the germline V gene. This CDR3 has 15 residues. The germline V and J ends were trimmed by 2 bases and 4 bases, with 12 bases remaining between them. The DNA of the CDR3 is TGTGCCAGCTCACCAAGGGACTCTCTTTACAATGAGCAGTTCTTC. It yields the protein CASSPRDSLYNEQFF.

The CDR3 is CASSLGWARGHGETQYF. The DNA of the CDR3 is TGTGCCAGCAGCTTAGGCTGGGCCAGGGGGCACGGGGAGACCCAGTACTTC. This chain links TRBV7-2 with TRBJ2-5, with 8 bases fitting TRBD1. CDR1 SGHTA and CDR2 FQGNSA come from the germline V gene. The V segment lost 1 base and the J segment 5 bases; nucleotides outside the gene matches: 12. The length of the CDR3 is 17 residues.

This clone was recorded once. CDR3 protein: CASGDTRAGSNQPQHF. The CDR3 DNA reads as TGTGCCAGCGGAGACACCCGGGCGGGAAGCAATCAGCCCCAGCATTTT. J is TRBJ1-5 and V is TRBV7-9, with no clear D. V was trimmed by 8 bases and J by 1 base, leaving 18 bases between them. The germline CDR1 and CDR2 sequences are SEHNR and FQNEAQ (reference sequence). CDR3 length: 16 residues. The whole variable domain, remainder taken from reference TRBV7-9 and TRBJ1-5, is DTGVSQNPRHKITKRGQNVTFRCDPISEHNRLYWYRQTLGQGPEFLTYFQNEAQLEKSRLLSDRFSAERPKGSFSTLEIQRTEQGDSAMYLCASGDTRAGSNQPQHFGDGTRLSIL.

Comment on this clone: The junction departs from germline at one end; a sequencing error may be responsible. The chain joins TRBV19 to TRBJ2-1, with 9 nucleotides matching TRBD2. CDR1 and CDR2 (germline): LNHDA, SQIVND (reference sequence). The CDR3 totals 13 residues. CDR3 region: CACSGSAYNEQFF. CDR3 nucleotide sequence: TGTGCCTGTAGCGGGAGCGCCTACAATGAGCAGTTCTTC.

This clone was picked up one time. This chain joins TRBV19 and TRBJ1-5; no definite D call. The V end was cut by 0 bases, the J end by 0 bases, with 12 bases between. This CDR3 is 17 amino acids long. Germline V CDR1 and CDR2: LNHDA, SQIVND (reference sequence). DNA for the CDR3: TGTGCCAGTAGTATAGATCCGGGGATTGGTAGCAATCAGCCCCAGCATTTT. Protein sequence: CASSIDPGIGSNQPQHF. Filled out from reference TRBV19 and TRBJ1-5, the complete variable domain reads DGGITQSPKYLFRKEGQNVTLSCEQNLNHDAMYWYRQDPGQGLRLIYYSQIVNDFQKGDIAEGYSVSREKKESFPLTVTSAQKNPTAFYLCASSIDPGIGSNQPQHFGDGTRLSIL.

The V gene is TRBV10-3, the J gene TRBJ2-2; 10 bases match TRBD2. J was trimmed by 1 base and V by 5 bases; bases with no gene match: 1. The CDR3 contains 15 residues. Germline V CDR1 and CDR2: ENHRY, SYGVKD. CDR3 in amino acids: CAISSSGRNTGELFF. As DNA, the CDR3 is TGTGCCATCAGTTCTAGCGGGAGGAACACCGGGGAGCTGTTTTTT.